This T cell receptor (beta chain) was retrieved from a study of vaccination and CD4 T cells after COVID-19. An Oncomine TCR Beta short-read assay was used to sequence the DNA from cultured CD4+ T cells. From the PCR reads, TCRdb called clonotypes with MiXCR, one entry per CDR3 protein. The sample lists about 11,000 distinct CDR3 sequences, around 45% seen once, with about a fifth in the top ten. Note on this clonotype: Antigen specificity is unknown.

Treatment defined: approximately 10-day PBMC culture with coronavirus spike peptide pools or control peptides (ViraFEST assay). This TCR came from a human donor with COVID-19. This sample comprised cultured CD4+ T cells from blood, obtained after SARS-CoV-2 vaccination.

CDR3 region: CASSWGDQPQHF. CDR3 bases: TGTGCCAGCAGCTGGGGGGATCAGCCCCAGCATTTT. The rearrangement joins TRBV7-9 to TRBJ1-5, with D possibly matching TRBD1 (5 bases). V shed 4 bases and J shed 5 bases, with 6 bases lying between them. This CDR3 has 12 residues. CDR1 and CDR2 from the germline V gene are SEHNR and FQNEAQ (reference sequence).